The 21 T cell receptor beta chains presented below share a single source sample, sequenced in a study of graft-versus-host responses after intestinal transplantation. Their specific antigens are unknown. The table came from immunoSEQ multiplex PCR; TCRdb's copy has only in-frame clones and leaves some out. The sample lists some 50,000 clones; 84% were seen once. The material was unstimulated CD4+ T cells sorted from spleen or lymph node cells, obtained before transplant. The receptors shown here come from a human donor who was the organ donor for an intestinal transplant.

The V and J genes are TRBV6-1 and TRBJ1-2; 9 bases line up with TRBD1. The CDR3 totals 13 residues. V dropped 5 bases and J dropped 6; count of bases not matched to a gene: 4. Looked up from germline, CDR1 is MNHNS and CDR2 is SASEGT. In nucleotides, the CDR3 is TGTGCCAGCAGTAGGGACAGGGATGATGGCTACACCTTC. It translates to CASSRDRDDGYTF.

The V call is TRBV4-1, the J call TRBJ2-1; D ambiguous. Germline V gene data show CDR1 as MGHRA and CDR2 as YSYEKL. The germline V and J ends were trimmed by 0 bases and 0 bases, with 9 bases remaining between them. CDR3 length: 16 amino acids. CDR3 loop: CASSQDLQSSYNEQFF. Written as DNA, the CDR3 is TGCGCCAGCAGCCAAGATCTCCAGAGCTCCTACAATGAGCAGTTCTTC.

This chain uses TRBV15 with TRBJ1-3; D unclear. Trimming took 1 base from V and 2 from J, leaving 12 bases between them. The CDR3 runs 16 residues. CDR1 LNHNV and CDR2 YYDKDF come from the germline V gene (reference sequence). CDR3 nucleotides: TGTGCCACCAGCAGAGTGGAAGGAGGGACTGGAAACACCATATATTTT. Translation gives CATSRVEGGTGNTIYF.

The chain couples TRBV6-6 to TRBJ1-1; no firm D call. V was pared by 6 bases and J by 4 bases, with 9 bases between. From germline, CDR1 is MNHNY and CDR2 SVGAGI (reference sequence). The CDR3 extends over 12 amino acids. The CDR3 nucleotides are TGTGCCAGCAGCCTCCCCTTCACTGAAGCTTTCTTT. Translation: CASSLPFTEAFF.

The gene calls are TRBV7-2 and TRBJ1-4; D gene unclear. The V end was cut by 2 bases, the J end by 7 bases, with 14 bases between. This CDR3 spans 15 amino acids. Germline CDR1 and CDR2: SGHTA and FQGNSA. The CDR3 here is CASSLNRALGEKLFF. DNA for the CDR3: TGTGCCAGCAGCTTAAACCGGGCCCTAGGTGAAAAACTGTTTTTT. Full variable domain (outside the CDR3, taken from reference TRBV7-2 and TRBJ1-4): GAGVSQSPSNKVTEKGKDVELRCDPISGHTALYWYRQSLGQGLEFLIYFQGNSAPDKSGLPSDRFSAERTGGSVSTLTIQRTQQEDSAVYLCASSLNRALGEKLFFGSGTQLSVL.

The chain links TRBV6-5 to TRBJ1-2; no clear D. Germline values: CDR1 MNHEY, CDR2 SVGAGI. The CDR3 is made up of 14 amino acids. Trimming cost V 5 bases and J 4 bases, with 14 bases left between them. CDR3 coding DNA: TGTGCCAGCAGTGCCATGGACGGATTCTATGGCTACACCTTC. Translation: CASSAMDGFYGYTF.

This chain uses TRBV6-9 with TRBJ1-1, with a possible D match to TRBD1 (5 bases). The CDR3 has 15 residues. Germline loops: CDR1 MNHGY, CDR2 SVAAGI. V lost 5 bases and J lost 5, with 18 bases in between. The CDR3 is CASSPRDSWGTEAFF. Written as DNA, the CDR3 is TGTGCCAGCAGTCCCAGGGACTCTTGGGGAACTGAAGCTTTCTTT.

This clone showed up just a few times. The J gene is TRBJ2-3, the V gene TRBV10-2, with 14 bases identical to TRBD2. The CDR3 runs 18 residues. Germline CDR1 and CDR2: WSHSY and SAAADI. V was pared by 6 bases and J by 0 bases, with 8 bases of the junction left unmatched. The CDR3 reads CASRGLAGVSYSTDTQYF. DNA for the CDR3: TGCGCCAGCAGGGGACTAGCGGGGGTGAGCTATAGCACAGATACGCAGTATTTT.

The chain is built from TRBV6-1 and TRBJ1-4, with D unresolved. The germline CDR1 and CDR2 sequences are MNHNS and SASEGT. The CDR3 length is 13 residues. Trimming shortened V by 9 bases and J by 5 bases, and 13 bases separated the two germline ends. CDR3 protein: CASSNLKNEKLFF. The DNA for the CDR3 is TGTGCCAGTAGTAACCTGAAAAATGAAAAACTGTTTTTT.

The chain carries TRBV2 and TRBJ1-1, with 9 bases aligning to TRBD1. Germline loops: CDR1 SNHLY, CDR2 FYNNEI. CDR3 size: 15 residues. Trimming at V came to 9 bases and at J to 3 bases, leaving 11 bases not matched to a gene. The CDR3 loop reads CASLNIRQGDTEAFF. In DNA form, the CDR3 reads TGTGCCAGTTTAAACATCCGACAGGGGGACACTGAAGCTTTCTTT.

This chain uses TRBV7-2 with TRBJ2-3; D assignment may be TRBD1 or TRBD2 (5 bases each). V lost 2 bases and J 6 bases, leaving 15 bases between the germline ends. This CDR3 contains 15 residues. CDR1 is SGHTA, CDR2 FQGNSA, per germline. Here the CDR3 DNA reads TGTGCCAGCAGCTTAAGAGGGGCTAGCCGCGATACGCAGTATTTT. This sequence encodes CASSLRGASRDTQYF.

The chain has TRBV9 and TRBJ2-3; 8 bases align to TRBD2. V was clipped by 5 bases and J by 2 bases; unmatched bases: 13. Germline values: CDR1 SGDLS, CDR2 YYNGEE. The CDR3 has 17 amino acids. CDR3 in amino acids: CASSKFGGAASTDTQYF. The CDR3, as DNA: TGTGCCAGCAGTAAGTTCGGGGGGGCCGCATCCACAGATACGCAGTATTTT.

In DNA form, the CDR3 reads TGTGCCAGCAGCTTTGGGGGTTCTAACTATGGCTACACCTTC. It is translated as CASSFGGSNYGYTF. This rearrangement joins TRBV5-4 to TRBJ1-2; perhaps TRBD1 as D (5 bases). CDR3 length: 14 residues. CDR1 and CDR2 from the germline V gene are SGHNT and YYREEE (reference sequence). V lost 2 bases and J lost 0, with 8 bases in between.

V gene TRBV29-1 combines with J gene TRBJ1-1, with D maybe TRBD1 (6 bases). In germline, CDR1 is SQVTM, CDR2 ANQGSEA. V was clipped by 5 bases and J by 3 bases, with 10 bases between them. This CDR3 region has 12 residues. The CDR3 sequence: CSVYWGHTEAFF. Here the CDR3 DNA reads TGCAGCGTTTACTGGGGGCACACTGAAGCTTTCTTT.

The V call is TRBV29-1, the J call TRBJ1-2, with TRBD1 matching 8 bases. CDR1 SQVTM and CDR2 ANQGSEA come from the germline V gene. The CDR3 runs 16 residues. V shed 4 bases and J 0 bases; nucleotides not matched to a gene: 10. CDR3 DNA: TGCAGCGTTGGCGATGGCAGGGGGCCCGCTAACTATGGCTACACCTTC. It yields the protein CSVGDGRGPANYGYTF.

This clone has a single count. The same CDR3 can be traced to other DNA sequences in this sample. The V call is TRBV10-1, the J call TRBJ2-4; no reliable D call. This CDR3 region has 13 residues. Trimming stripped 5 bases from V and 6 bases from J, with 11 bases between. Germline-derived CDR1 and CDR2 are WNHNN and SYGVQD (reference sequence). CDR3 residues: CASSQPPGNIQYF. CDR3 coding DNA: TGCGCCAGCAGTCAACCTCCCGGAAACATTCAGTACTTC.

This rearrangement joins TRBV19 to TRBJ2-3, with D hard to call. This CDR3 region has 14 residues. V lost 5 bases, J lost 0 bases, and 9 bases lay in between. CDR1 is LNHDA and CDR2 is SQIVND in the germline V gene (reference sequence). CDR3 amino acids: CASSLRPSTDTQYF. CDR3 coding DNA: TGTGCCAGTAGTCTAAGACCTAGCACAGATACGCAGTATTTT. Looking up the rest from reference TRBV19 and TRBJ2-3 gives the full variable domain: DGGITQSPKYLFRKEGQNVTLSCEQNLNHDAMYWYRQDPGQGLRLIYYSQIVNDFQKGDIAEGYSVSREKKESFPLTVTSAQKNPTAFYLCASSLRPSTDTQYFGPGTRLTVL.

This chain uses TRBV4-1 with TRBJ1-5; D may be TRBD1 (5 bases). V shed 4 bases and J shed 5 bases, with 15 bases lying between them. This CDR3 region has 15 residues. The germline CDR1 and CDR2 sequences are MGHRA and YSYEKL. Here the CDR3 DNA reads TGCGCCAGCAGCCCCGATGGGGGTGCGGATCAGCCCCAGCATTTT. It translates to CASSPDGGADQPQHF.

The J gene is TRBJ2-1, the V gene TRBV2, with TRBD2 as a possible D gene (5 bases). Between the trimmed V and J ends, which lost 4 bases and 6 bases, there was a span of 13 bases. CDR1 and CDR2 (germline): SNHLY, FYNNEI. The CDR3 spans 14 residues. The CDR3 DNA reads as TGTGCCAGCAGTGTAGCTAGCTGGCTCAATGAGCAGTTCTTC. Protein product: CASSVASWLNEQFF.

The rearrangement links TRBV7-9 to TRBJ1-1, with a weak D call TRBD1 (6 bases). CDR1 is SEHNR and CDR2 is FQNEAQ in the germline V gene (reference sequence). This CDR3 is built from 14 residues. Trimming left V 1 base short and J 0 bases short, with 6 bases between. The CDR3 DNA sequence: TGTGCCAGCAGCTTAGACAGGGTGAACACTGAAGCTTTCTTT. Encoded protein: CASSLDRVNTEAFF.

J is TRBJ2-3 and V is TRBV19; 8 bases are a match to TRBD1. The J segment lost 0 bases and the V segment lost 0 bases, leaving 11 bases of the junction unmatched. This CDR3 comprises 19 residues. Germline-derived CDR1 and CDR2 are LNHDA and SQIVND (reference sequence). CDR3 bases: TGTGCCAGTAGTATAGACCCAGGGGGCCGACTAACTAGCACAGATACGCAGTATTTT. It codes for CASSIDPGGRLTSTDTQYF. The full variable domain, in which reference TRBV19 and TRBJ2-3 provide the parts outside the CDR3, is DGGITQSPKYLFRKEGQNVTLSCEQNLNHDAMYWYRQDPGQGLRLIYYSQIVNDFQKGDIAEGYSVSREKKESFPLTVTSAQKNPTAFYLCASSIDPGGRLTSTDTQYFGPGTRLTVL.